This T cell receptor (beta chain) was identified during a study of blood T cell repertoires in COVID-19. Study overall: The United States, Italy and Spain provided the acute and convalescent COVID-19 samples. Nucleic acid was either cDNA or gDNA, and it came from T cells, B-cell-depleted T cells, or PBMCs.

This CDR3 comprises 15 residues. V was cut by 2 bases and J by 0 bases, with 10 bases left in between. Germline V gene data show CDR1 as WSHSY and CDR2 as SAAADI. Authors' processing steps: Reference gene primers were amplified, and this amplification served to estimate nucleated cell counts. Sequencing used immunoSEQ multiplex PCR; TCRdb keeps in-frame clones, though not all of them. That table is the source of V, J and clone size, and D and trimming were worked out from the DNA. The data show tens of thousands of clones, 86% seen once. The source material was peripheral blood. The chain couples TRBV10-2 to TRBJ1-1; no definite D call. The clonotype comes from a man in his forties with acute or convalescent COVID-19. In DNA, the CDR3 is TGCGCCAGCAGTGAGACCGGGAGGTTGAACACTGAAGCTTTCTTT. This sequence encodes CASSETGRLNTEAFF.